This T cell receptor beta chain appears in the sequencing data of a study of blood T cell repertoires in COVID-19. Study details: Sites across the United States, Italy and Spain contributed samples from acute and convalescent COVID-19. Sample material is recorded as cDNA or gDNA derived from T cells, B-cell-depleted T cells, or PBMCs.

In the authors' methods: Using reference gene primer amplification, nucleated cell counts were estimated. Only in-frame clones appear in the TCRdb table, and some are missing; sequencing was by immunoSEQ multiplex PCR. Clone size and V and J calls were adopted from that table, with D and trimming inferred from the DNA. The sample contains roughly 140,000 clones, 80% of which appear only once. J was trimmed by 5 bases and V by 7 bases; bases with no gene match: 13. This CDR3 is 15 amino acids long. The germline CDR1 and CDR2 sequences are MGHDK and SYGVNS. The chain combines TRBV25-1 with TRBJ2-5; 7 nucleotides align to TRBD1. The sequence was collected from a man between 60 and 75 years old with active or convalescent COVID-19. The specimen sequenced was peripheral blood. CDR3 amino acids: CASTVRGFEAETQYF. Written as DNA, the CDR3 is TGTGCCAGCACCGTCAGGGGGTTCGAGGCGGAGACCCAGTACTTC. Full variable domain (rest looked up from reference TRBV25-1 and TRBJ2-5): EADIYQTPRYLVIGTGKKITLECSQTMGHDKMYWYQQDPGMELHLIHYSYGVNSTEKGDLSSESTVSRIRTEHFPLTLESARPSHTSQYLCASTVRGFEAETQYFGPGTRLLVL.